What follows are 26 T cell receptor beta chains derived from one specimen sequenced in a study of read filtering for tumor transcriptome and immune sequencing. This library used roughly 430 ng RNA and molecular barcoded adaptors spanning alpha/delta and beta/gamma chains. TCRdb called the reads again in MiXCR, with one record for every CDR3 protein. The sample has over 45,000 distinct CDR3 sequences; around 20% are singletons. Sequences were obtained from a population of CD138-negative cells sorted from bone marrow. The receptors come from a donor at least 40 years old with multiple myeloma.

This chain uses TRBV6-5 with TRBJ2-7, with D tentatively TRBD1 or TRBD2 (8 bases each). This CDR3 is built from 15 residues. Trimming removed 5 bases from V and 1 base from J, with 15 bases in between. Germline CDR1 MNHEY, CDR2 SVGAGI. The CDR3 reads CASSPGGTGSYEQYF. The CDR3 coding sequence is TGTGCCAGCAGTCCGGGGGGGACAGGATCCTACGAGCAGTACTTC.

Ten or more counts support this clonotype. The chain uses TRBV29-1 and TRBJ1-2; D perhaps matches TRBD1 (5 bases). From germline, CDR1 is SQVTM and CDR2 ANQGSEA. Trimming left V 5 bases short and J 4 bases short, with 20 bases between. The CDR3 spans 15 residues. The CDR3, as DNA: TGCAGCGTTCCCGGGACGGAACTTTCCCTCTATGGCTACACCTTC. It yields the protein CSVPGTELSLYGYTF.

This clonotype showed up many times. The CDR3 is CASRDRTTNTEAFF. CDR3 nucleotides: TGTGCCAGCAGGGACAGGACAACGAACACTGAAGCTTTCTTT. The chain has TRBV2 and TRBJ1-1; TRBD1 matches at 7 bases. Germline-derived CDR1 and CDR2 are SNHLY and FYNNEI. V was clipped by 6 bases and J by 1 base; unmatched bases: 5. The CDR3 has 14 residues. Looking up the rest from reference TRBV2 and TRBJ1-1 gives the full variable domain: EPEVTQTPSHQVTQMGQEVILRCVPISNHLYFYWYRQILGQKVEFLVSFYNNEISEKSEIFDDQFSVERPDGSNFTLKIRSTKLEDSAMYFCASRDRTTNTEAFFGQGTRLTVV.

This clonotype appeared many times. V usage is TRBV12-3 or TRBV12-4 and J usage is TRBJ1-2, with a possible D match to TRBD1 (5 bases). With 4 bases removed from V and 5 bases from J, the gap between germline ends came to 20 bases. The CDR3 loop spans 16 amino acids. The CDR3 reads CASSWTGTTLSYGYTF. CDR3 in DNA: TGTGCCAGCAGTTGGACCGGGACCACTCTAAGTTATGGCTACACCTTC.

This clonotype has at least ten counts. The J gene is TRBJ1-2, the V gene TRBV5-1; D is unresolved. Looked up from germline, CDR1 is SGHRS and CDR2 is YFSETQ. The CDR3 has 13 amino acids. Trimming removed 1 base from V and 5 bases from J, with 9 bases in between. The CDR3 coding sequence is TGCGCCAGCAGCTTGCGCTCCGGGTATGGCTACACCTTC. Translated: CASSLRSGYGYTF.

V usage is TRBV7-8 and J usage is TRBJ2-4, with D tentatively TRBD1 (6 bases). The CDR3 contains 13 residues. CDR1 is SGHVS, CDR2 FQNEAQ, per germline. Between the trimmed V and J ends, which lost 2 bases and 5 bases, there was a span of 7 bases. In DNA, the CDR3 is TGTGCCAGCAGCTTAAGGACAGAAAACATTCAGTACTTC. Its translation is CASSLRTENIQYF. The full variable domain, rest sourced from reference TRBV7-8 and TRBJ2-4, is GAGVSQSPRYKVAKRGQDVALRCDPISGHVSLFWYQQALGQGPEFLTYFQNEAQLDKSGLPSDRFFAERPEGSVSTLKIQRTQQEDSAVYLCASSLRTENIQYFGAGTRLSVL.

This clonotype occurred many times. The rearrangement links TRBV4-1 to TRBJ2-7; TRBD2 agrees at 9 bases. This CDR3 comprises 16 residues. V lost 0 bases to trimming and J lost 6 bases; unmatched junction nucleotides: 9. Germline V lookup: CDR1 MGHRA, CDR2 YSYEKL. The DNA for the CDR3 is TGCGCCAGCAGCCAAGAGGCGGGGACTAGCCTAACCGAGCAGTACTTC. Encoded protein: CASSQEAGTSLTEQYF.

For this clonotype: A much more abundant neighbour one base away suggests this may be a read error. The chain has TRBV9 and TRBJ1-5, with 10 bases that match TRBD1. V lost 3 bases and J lost 10; bases outside the gene matches: 4. The CDR3 length is 13 residues. CDR1 is SGDLS and CDR2 is YYNGEE in the germline V gene. As DNA, the CDR3 is TGTGCCAGCAGCGGAGGACAGGGGGAACCCCAGCATTTT. Protein: CASSGGQGEPQHF. Based on the CDR3 plus reference TRBV9 and TRBJ1-5, the full variable domain is DSGVTQTPKHLITATGQRVTLRCSPRSGDLSVYWYQQSLDQGLQFLIQYYNGEERAKGNILERFSAQQFPDLHSELNLSSLELGDSALYFCASSGGQGEPQHFGDGTRLSIL.

This clonotype came up many times. The chain has TRBV19 and TRBJ2-3; D could derive from TRBD1 or TRBD2 (5 bases each). Germline V CDR1 and CDR2: LNHDA, SQIVND (reference sequence). Trimming removed 5 bases from V and 0 bases from J, with 15 bases in between. The CDR3 consists of 16 residues. The CDR3 coding sequence is TGTGCCAGTAGTCCCCGGGGCCTATCTAGCACAGATACGCAGTATTTT. It yields the protein CASSPRGLSSTDTQYF.

At least ten counts were recorded for this clonotype. The V gene is TRBV5-1, the J gene TRBJ2-2; 7 bases are a match to TRBD1. Germline CDR1 and CDR2: SGHRS and YFSETQ. CDR3 length: 15 residues. Trimming took 4 bases from V and 1 from J; bases not matched to a gene: 4. The CDR3 protein is CASSARDRNTGELFF. In DNA form, the CDR3 reads TGCGCCAGCAGCGCCCGGGACAGGAACACCGGGGAGCTGTTTTTT.

This clonotype was found many times. The V and J genes are TRBV7-9 and TRBJ2-5; perhaps TRBD2 as D (6 bases). The length of the CDR3 is 16 residues. Trimming stripped 3 bases from V and 5 bases from J, with 19 bases between. Germline V gives CDR1 SEHNR, CDR2 FQNEAQ (reference sequence). CDR3 in DNA: TGTGCCAGCAGCTTCCCCCTCGCTGCCGGAGGGGAGACCCAGTACTTC. This translates into CASSFPLAAGGETQYF.

In its sample, this clonotype was seen many times. The chain links TRBV5-1 to TRBJ2-7; maybe TRBD1 (6 bases). V was clipped by 1 base and J by 0 bases, with 11 bases between them. The germline gives CDR1 SGHRS, CDR2 YFSETQ. The CDR3 is 15 amino acids. CDR3 DNA sequence: TGCGCCAGCAGCTTGAGCGGACAGAGCTCCTACGAGCAGTACTTC. This encodes CASSLSGQSSYEQYF.

This clonotype was detected ten times or more. The chain links TRBV20-1 to TRBJ2-1; D remains unclear. The CDR3 extends over 11 amino acids. Trimming left V 4 bases short and J 4 bases short, with 5 bases between. Germline lookup yields CDR1 DFQATT and CDR2 SNEGSKA (reference sequence). CDR3 amino acids: CSATEYNEQFF. CDR3 nucleotides: TGCAGTGCTACCGAATACAATGAGCAGTTCTTC.

This clonotype appeared once. Being one base from a much bigger clone, this may be a read error. The chain is built from TRBV28 and TRBJ1-4; no firm D call. This CDR3 comprises 14 residues. CDR1 MDHEN and CDR2 SYDVKM come from the germline V gene. The CDR3 bases are TGTGCCAGCATCGCTCCGGGTACTAATGAAAAACCGTTTTTT. Residues: CASIAPGTNEKPFF.

This chain links TRBV27 with TRBJ2-5, with TRBD2 as a possible D gene (6 bases). V lost 5 bases to trimming and J lost 3 bases, with 16 bases between them. CDR1 MNHEY and CDR2 SMNVEV come from the germline V gene (reference sequence). CDR3 length equals 15 residues. As DNA, the CDR3 is TGTGCCAGCAGTAGGGACTGGCCCTCGGAAGAGACCCAGTACTTC. Its protein is CASSRDWPSEETQYF.

The table lists this clonotype with many counts. The chain combines TRBV12-3 or TRBV12-4 with TRBJ2-1, with 11 bases fitting TRBD2. Unmatched junction bases numbered 8, after V lost 8 bases and J lost 5 bases. The CDR3 is 15 residues long. CDR3 loop: CASSSGTSGDNEQFF. CDR3 sequence (DNA): TGTGCCAGCTCATCCGGGACTAGCGGAGACAATGAGCAGTTCTTC.

This clonotype ranks as medium-sized. The CDR3 loop reads CASSFPSGRLKDEQFF. The CDR3 DNA follows: TGTGCCAGCAGTTTCCCTAGCGGGAGACTCAAGGATGAGCAGTTCTTC. V is TRBV28 and J is TRBJ2-1, with 10 bases lining up with TRBD2. V shed 3 bases and J 8 bases; nucleotides not matched to a gene: 10. CDR1 MDHEN and CDR2 SYDVKM come from the germline V gene. The CDR3 totals 16 residues.

At least ten counts were recorded for this clonotype. The V gene is TRBV6-4, the J gene TRBJ2-1; tentative D call: TRBD2 (5 bases). The CDR3 consists of 16 residues. Germline values: CDR1 MRHNA, CDR2 SNTAGT. V lost 5 bases and J lost 0, with 14 bases in between. Written as DNA, the CDR3 is TGTGCCAGCAGTCAAAGCGGTCTACGCTCCTACAATGAGCAGTTCTTC. It encodes CASSQSGLRSYNEQFF.

As to this clonotype: This may be a read error, as it is one base from a much larger clone. V gene TRBV7-9 combines with J gene TRBJ2-3; D gene unclear. The CDR3 spans 10 residues. Germline CDR1 is SEHNR and CDR2 is FQNEAQ (reference sequence). CDR3 sequence (DNA): TGTGCCGGCAGCTTCAATACGCAGTATTTT. It yields the protein CAGSFNTQYF.

This clonotype has a count of ten or more. J is TRBJ1-1 and V is TRBV18, with D hard to call. Looked up from germline, CDR1 is KGHSH and CDR2 is LQKENI. V was shortened by 1 base and J by 3 bases, with 12 bases between the two germline ends. The CDR3 length is 15 residues. This CDR3 reads CASSPRGASHTEAFF. For the CDR3, the DNA is TGTGCCAGCTCACCACGGGGTGCATCTCACACTGAAGCTTTCTTT.

The DNA for the CDR3 is TGTGCCAGCGGTTTGGACTTTAATTCACCCCTCCACTTT. This codes for CASGLDFNSPLHF. V gene TRBV19 combines with J gene TRBJ1-6; D gene uncertain. CDR3 size: 13 residues. The germline CDR1 and CDR2 sequences are LNHDA and SQIVND (reference sequence). V lost 9 bases and J 6 bases, leaving 12 bases between the germline ends.

This clonotype was counted many times. This chain uses TRBV6-1 with TRBJ2-7; 10 nucleotides agree with TRBD1. V gave up 3 bases and J gave up 5 bases; unmatched junction bases: 7. The CDR3 contains 15 residues. Germline V lookup: CDR1 MNHNS, CDR2 SASEGT. CDR3 DNA: TGTGCCAGCAGTGACCGGACAGGGGGACCCAACGAGCAGTACTTC. Protein product: CASSDRTGGPNEQYF.

This clonotype has ten or more counts. This chain uses TRBV3-1 with TRBJ1-2; a weak D match, TRBD1 (6 bases). Germline CDR1 reads LGHDT; CDR2 reads YNNKEL (reference sequence). Trimming took 0 bases from V and 8 from J, leaving 13 bases between them. The CDR3 loop spans 14 amino acids. The CDR3 DNA reads as TGTGCCAGCAGCCAAGAGGTCAGGGGCGGAGGCTACACCTTC. This translates into CASSQEVRGGGYTF.

This clonotype was seen at least ten times. The V gene is TRBV19, the J gene TRBJ2-7, with D possibly matching TRBD2 (6 bases). V dropped 3 bases and J dropped 3 bases, with 12 bases sitting between them. This CDR3 is built from 14 residues. In germline, CDR1 is LNHDA, CDR2 SQIVND (reference sequence). The CDR3 DNA is TGTGCCAGTAGTATCTCCTGGGACTTCTACGAGCAGTACTTC. This translates into CASSISWDFYEQYF.

With respect to this clonotype: This could be a read error, since a much larger clone is one nucleotide away. The chain links TRBV25-1 to TRBJ2-2; no firm D call. This CDR3 is 13 amino acids long. Germline values: CDR1 MGHDK, CDR2 SYGVNS. The CDR3 bases are TGTGCCGGCAGTGAACATAACACCGGGGAGCTGTTTTTT. Translation: CAGSEHNTGELFF. Full variable domain (rest looked up from reference TRBV25-1 and TRBJ2-2): EADIYQTPRYLVIGTGKKITLECSQTMGHDKMYWYQQDPGMELHLIHYSYGVNSTEKGDLSSESTVSRIRTEHFPLTLESARPSHTSQYLCAGSEHNTGELFFGEGSRLTVL.

With respect to this clonotype: With a much larger clone just one base away, this may be a read error. In DNA, the CDR3 is TGTGCCAGCACCACACCGGGACTTCTGAGGGAGACCCAGTACTTC. It is translated as CASTTPGLLRETQYF. V and J are TRBV11-1 and TRBJ2-5, with D maybe TRBD2 (6 bases). V was shortened by 7 bases and J by 5 bases, with 20 bases between the two germline ends. Germline assignment: CDR1 SGHAT and CDR2 FQDESV (reference sequence). This CDR3 comprises 15 residues.